The 13 T cell receptor beta chains in this list originate from one sample, sequenced in a study of T cell repertoires and HLA-DP antigens. TCRdb's table, derived via immunoSEQ multiplex PCR, lists solely in-frame clones and lacks some. The table includes about 110,000 clones, around 92% detected once. Their antigen targets remain unknown. The specimen was CD4+ T cells from PBMCs. Receptors were obtained from a woman under 30 in good health and CMV-seronegative.

The genes are TRBV18 and TRBJ1-6, with 9 nucleotides matching TRBD1. Per germline, CDR1 KGHSH and CDR2 LQKENI. The length of the CDR3 is 15 residues. V shed 1 base, J shed 8 bases, and the junction held 3 bases outside the gene matches. The CDR3 loop reads CASSPRTGGDSPLHF. The CDR3 coding sequence is TGTGCCAGCTCACCACGAACAGGGGGCGATTCACCCCTCCACTTT.

This clone was picked up one time. The chain carries TRBV7-2 and TRBJ1-1; tentatively, D is TRBD1 (5 bases). Trimming removed 5 bases from V and 5 bases from J, with 12 bases in between. The V gene's germline CDR1 is SGHTA and CDR2 FQGNSA. This CDR3 has 13 residues. This CDR3 reads CASSPLRGTEAFF. The DNA of the CDR3 is TGTGCCAGCAGCCCACTAAGGGGTACTGAAGCTTTCTTT.

Worth noting for this clone: This CDR3 is also generated by other DNA sequences in the sample. The chain links TRBV7-2 to TRBJ1-2, with D maybe TRBD1 (5 bases). CDR3 size: 13 residues. In germline, CDR1 is SGHTA, CDR2 FQGNSA. Trimming left V 5 bases short and J 1 base short, with 8 bases between. The CDR3 DNA reads TGTGCCAGCAGCCCCGACAGTAACTATGGCTACACCTTC. Translated, it gives CASSPDSNYGYTF.

The J gene is TRBJ2-2, the V gene TRBV5-1, with D possibly being TRBD2 (5 bases). The CDR3 is 14 residues long. V dropped 4 bases and J dropped 5 bases, with 12 bases sitting between them. Germline loops: CDR1 SGHRS, CDR2 YFSETQ. CDR3 amino acids: CASSPRPGTGELFF. CDR3 DNA sequence: TGCGCCAGCAGCCCCCGGCCGGGGACCGGGGAGCTGTTTTTT.

The chain uses TRBV28 and TRBJ1-2, with D possibly matching TRBD1 (5 bases). Germline CDR1 is MDHEN and CDR2 is SYDVKM. The CDR3 length is 15 residues. Deletions cut 3 bases from V and 0 bases from J, with 11 bases between. In nucleotides, the CDR3 is TGTGCCAGCAGTTTGTCCGGGGGACCTAACTATGGCTACACCTTC. Amino acids: CASSLSGGPNYGYTF.

The CDR3 loop reads CASSFRFGTGAYNEQFF. The CDR3 DNA follows: TGTGCCAGCAGTTTCCGCTTTGGGACAGGGGCCTACAATGAGCAGTTCTTC. V usage is TRBV28 and J usage is TRBJ2-1; 10 nucleotides match TRBD1. The junction had 7 bases not matched to a gene; V was cut back by 3 bases and J by 2 bases. Per the germline V gene, CDR1 is MDHEN and CDR2 is SYDVKM. CDR3 size: 17 residues.

The V gene is TRBV30, the J gene TRBJ2-1, with a possible D match to TRBD2 (5 bases). Germline V gene lookup returns CDR1 GTSNPN and CDR2 SVGIG (reference sequence). Trimming took off 1 base at V and 7 bases at J, with 17 bases between the two ends. The CDR3 is 15 residues long. Here the CDR3 DNA reads TGTGCCTGGAGTGCCCCAAAACTAGTCGGGAATGAGCAGTTCTTC. Translated, it gives CAWSAPKLVGNEQFF.

The chain employs TRBV29-1 and TRBJ2-7, with D perhaps matching TRBD2 (5 bases). CDR3 length: 13 amino acids. Germline loops: CDR1 SQVTM, CDR2 ANQGSEA. Trimming shortened V by 4 bases and J by 3 bases, and 13 bases separated the two germline ends. The CDR3 DNA follows: TGCAGCGTTGCCCGGGATGGAAACTACGAGCAGTACTTC. It translates to CSVARDGNYEQYF.

The genes are TRBV7-9 and TRBJ2-2; TRBD1 might be the D (5 bases). V was cut by 1 base and J by 5 bases, with 11 bases left in between. Per the germline V gene, CDR1 is SEHNR and CDR2 is FQNEAQ (reference sequence). The CDR3 totals 15 residues. The chain's CDR3 is CASSLEQGLTGELFF. Written as DNA, the CDR3 is TGTGCCAGCAGCTTAGAGCAGGGATTGACCGGGGAGCTGTTTTTT.

The chain has TRBV2 and TRBJ1-4; 7 bases match TRBD1. Germline CDR1 reads SNHLY; CDR2 reads FYNNEI. The CDR3 consists of 13 residues. V was clipped by 6 bases and J by 5 bases; unmatched bases: 3. CDR3 sequence (DNA): TGTGCCAGCAGCGACAGGGTAAATGAAAAACTGTTTTTT. Its protein is CASSDRVNEKLFF.

This clone was counted a single time. The chain carries TRBV7-9 and TRBJ1-5; D call uncertain. V was pared by 1 base and J by 2 bases, with 6 bases between. The germline V gene has CDR1 SEHNR and CDR2 FQNEAQ (reference sequence). The CDR3 contains 14 residues. The CDR3 DNA follows: TGTGCCAGCAGCTTAGAAGGCGGCAATCAGCCCCAGCATTTT. It yields the protein CASSLEGGNQPQHF.

This clone was seen only a few times. This CDR3 is CASSLGAGSGYTF. CDR3 coding DNA: TGCGCCAGCAGCTTAGGTGCGGGTAGTGGCTACACCTTC. The chain uses TRBV5-1 and TRBJ1-2; no firm D call. The germline gives CDR1 SGHRS, CDR2 YFSETQ. The CDR3 is 13 residues long. V lost 2 bases and J 7 bases, leaving 12 bases between the germline ends. Full variable domain (missing parts from reference TRBV5-1 and TRBJ1-2): KAGVTQTPRYLIKTRGQQVTLSCSPISGHRSVSWYQQTPGQGLQFLFEYFSETQRNKGNFPGRFSGRQFSNSRSEMNVSTLELGDSALYLCASSLGAGSGYTFGSGTRLTVV.

The chain has TRBV15 and TRBJ1-2, with a weak D call TRBD1 (6 bases). Germline CDR1 is LNHNV and CDR2 is YYDKDF (reference sequence). Trimming removed 4 bases at V and 4 bases at J, with 13 bases between. The CDR3 sequence is 14 residues long. The CDR3 bases are TGTGCCACCAGCACGGCAGGGGCCTCCTATGGCTACACCTTC. Amino acid sequence: CATSTAGASYGYTF.